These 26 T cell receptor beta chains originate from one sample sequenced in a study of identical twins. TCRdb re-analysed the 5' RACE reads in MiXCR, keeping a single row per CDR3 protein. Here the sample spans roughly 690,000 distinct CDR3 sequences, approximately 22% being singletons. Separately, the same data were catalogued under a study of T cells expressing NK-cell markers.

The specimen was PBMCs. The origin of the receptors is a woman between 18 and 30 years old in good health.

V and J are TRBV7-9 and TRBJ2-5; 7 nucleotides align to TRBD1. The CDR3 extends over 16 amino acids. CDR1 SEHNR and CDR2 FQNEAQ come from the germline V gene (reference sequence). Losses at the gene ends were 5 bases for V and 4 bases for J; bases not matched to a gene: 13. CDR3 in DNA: TGTGCCAGCAGCCTGGGGCATACAGGGGCAGGAGAGACCCAGTACTTC. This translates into CASSLGHTGAGETQYF.

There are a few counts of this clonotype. The CDR3 DNA reads TGCGCCAGCAAGGGGGTGATGGGGGGGGAGCAGTTCTTC. Protein: CASKGVMGGEQFF. The chain has TRBV10-2 and TRBJ2-1; TRBD2 is a possible D gene (7 bases). V lost 7 bases and J lost 10, with 17 bases in between. Germline V gene data show CDR1 as WSHSY and CDR2 as SAAADI. The CDR3 is 13 residues long.

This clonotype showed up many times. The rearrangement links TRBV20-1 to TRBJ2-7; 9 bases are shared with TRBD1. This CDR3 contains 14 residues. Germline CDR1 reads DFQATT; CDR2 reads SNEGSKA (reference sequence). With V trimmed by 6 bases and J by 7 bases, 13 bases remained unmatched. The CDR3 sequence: CSAPKGGTGREQYF. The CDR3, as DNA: TGCAGTGCCCCTAAGGGGGGGACAGGGCGGGAGCAGTACTTC.

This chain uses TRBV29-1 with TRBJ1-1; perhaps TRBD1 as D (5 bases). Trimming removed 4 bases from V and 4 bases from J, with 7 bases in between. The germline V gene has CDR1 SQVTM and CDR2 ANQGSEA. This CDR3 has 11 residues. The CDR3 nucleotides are TGCAGCGTTGTGGGGGGCACTGAAGCTTTCTTT. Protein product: CSVVGGTEAFF.

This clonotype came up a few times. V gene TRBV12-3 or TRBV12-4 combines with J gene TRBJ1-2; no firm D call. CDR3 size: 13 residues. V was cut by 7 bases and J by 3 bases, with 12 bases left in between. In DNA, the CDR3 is TGTGCCAGCACCACTCAGTATTACTATGGCTACACCTTC. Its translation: CASTTQYYYGYTF.

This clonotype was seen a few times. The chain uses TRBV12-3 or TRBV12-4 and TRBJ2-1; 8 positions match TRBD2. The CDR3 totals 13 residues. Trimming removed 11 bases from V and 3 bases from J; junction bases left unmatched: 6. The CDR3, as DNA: TGTGCCGGGGCGCGGGGGGTCTACAATGAGCAGTTCTTC. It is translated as CAGARGVYNEQFF.

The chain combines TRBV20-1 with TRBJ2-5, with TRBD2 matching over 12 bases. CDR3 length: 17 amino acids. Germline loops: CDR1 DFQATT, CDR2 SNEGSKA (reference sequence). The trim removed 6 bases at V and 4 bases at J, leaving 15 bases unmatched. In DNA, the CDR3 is TGCAGTGCCCCCGCTAGCGGGAGGGCCGGAGTAGGAGAGACCCAGTACTTC. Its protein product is CSAPASGRAGVGETQYF.

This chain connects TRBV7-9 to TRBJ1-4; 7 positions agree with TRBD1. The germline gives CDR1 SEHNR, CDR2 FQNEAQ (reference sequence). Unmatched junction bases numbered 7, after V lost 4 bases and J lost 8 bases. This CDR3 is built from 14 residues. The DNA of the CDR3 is TGTGCCAGCAGCTCCGGACAGGACGGGGAAAAACTGTTTTTT. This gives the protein CASSSGQDGEKLFF.

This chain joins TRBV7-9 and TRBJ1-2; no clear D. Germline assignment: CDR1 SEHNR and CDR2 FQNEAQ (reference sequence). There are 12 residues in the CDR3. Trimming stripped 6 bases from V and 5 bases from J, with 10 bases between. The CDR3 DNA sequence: TGTGCCAGCAGTCTCGTCCGGTATGGCTACACCTTC. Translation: CASSLVRYGYTF.

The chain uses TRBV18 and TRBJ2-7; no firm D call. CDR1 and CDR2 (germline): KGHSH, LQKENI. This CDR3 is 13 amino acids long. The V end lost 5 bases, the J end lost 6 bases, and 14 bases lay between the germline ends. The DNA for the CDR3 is TGTGCCAGCTCAGGCACCGCAGTCGGCGAGCAGTACTTC. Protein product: CASSGTAVGEQYF.

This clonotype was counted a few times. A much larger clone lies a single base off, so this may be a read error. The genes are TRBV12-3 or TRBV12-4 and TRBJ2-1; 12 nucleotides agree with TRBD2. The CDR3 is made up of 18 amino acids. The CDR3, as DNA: TGTGCCATCAGTCCCTCCCGCCTAGCGGGGGGGCGCGGGAGGGGGCAGTTCTTC. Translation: CAISPSRLAGGRGRGQFF.

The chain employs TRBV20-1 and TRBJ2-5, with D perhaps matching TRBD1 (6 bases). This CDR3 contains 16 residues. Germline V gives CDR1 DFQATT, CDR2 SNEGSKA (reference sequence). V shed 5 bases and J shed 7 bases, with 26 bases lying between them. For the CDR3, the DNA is TGCAGTGCTCCCCAATATGCGCTCCAGGGGCAGGGGACCCAGTACTTC. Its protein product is CSAPQYALQGQGTQYF.

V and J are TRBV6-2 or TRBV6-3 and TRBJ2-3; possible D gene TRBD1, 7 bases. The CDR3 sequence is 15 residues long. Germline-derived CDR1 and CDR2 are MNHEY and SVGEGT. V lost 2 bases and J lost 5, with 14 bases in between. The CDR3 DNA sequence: TGTGCCAGCAGTTACAACGGAGGGGGCAGAGATACGCAGTATTTT. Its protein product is CASSYNGGGRDTQYF.

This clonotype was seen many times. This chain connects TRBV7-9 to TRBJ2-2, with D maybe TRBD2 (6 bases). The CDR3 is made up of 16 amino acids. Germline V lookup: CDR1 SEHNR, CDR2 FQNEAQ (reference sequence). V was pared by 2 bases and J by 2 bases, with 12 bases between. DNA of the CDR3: TGTGCCAGCAGCTTAATGAGTGCGGGAAACACCGGGGAGCTGTTTTTT. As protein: CASSLMSAGNTGELFF.

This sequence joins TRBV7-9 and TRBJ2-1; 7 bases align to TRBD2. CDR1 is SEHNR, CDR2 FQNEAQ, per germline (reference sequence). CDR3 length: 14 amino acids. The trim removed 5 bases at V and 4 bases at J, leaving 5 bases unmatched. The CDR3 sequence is CASSNRDYYNEQFF. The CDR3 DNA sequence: TGTGCCAGCAGCAACCGGGACTATTACAATGAGCAGTTCTTC.

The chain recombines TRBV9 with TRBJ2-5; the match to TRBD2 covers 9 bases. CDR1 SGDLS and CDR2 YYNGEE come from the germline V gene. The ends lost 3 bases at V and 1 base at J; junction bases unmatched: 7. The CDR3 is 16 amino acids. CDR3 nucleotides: TGTGCCAGCAGCGCCTTCGGGACTAGCCCCCAAGAGACCCAGTACTTC. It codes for CASSAFGTSPQETQYF.

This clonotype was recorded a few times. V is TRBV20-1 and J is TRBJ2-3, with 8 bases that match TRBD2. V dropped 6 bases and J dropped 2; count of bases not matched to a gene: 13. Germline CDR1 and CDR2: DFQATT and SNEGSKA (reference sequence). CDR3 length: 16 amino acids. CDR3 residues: CSAGGREDSLTDTQYF. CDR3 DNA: TGCAGTGCCGGGGGGCGGGAGGACTCCCTCACAGATACGCAGTATTTT.

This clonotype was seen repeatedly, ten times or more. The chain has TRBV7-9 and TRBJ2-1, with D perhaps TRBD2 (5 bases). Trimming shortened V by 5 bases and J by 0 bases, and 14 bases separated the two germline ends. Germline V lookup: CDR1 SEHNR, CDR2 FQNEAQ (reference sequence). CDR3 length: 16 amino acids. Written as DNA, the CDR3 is TGTGCCAGCAGCACCTTACAGCGGAGCTCCTACAATGAGCAGTTCTTC. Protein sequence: CASSTLQRSSYNEQFF.

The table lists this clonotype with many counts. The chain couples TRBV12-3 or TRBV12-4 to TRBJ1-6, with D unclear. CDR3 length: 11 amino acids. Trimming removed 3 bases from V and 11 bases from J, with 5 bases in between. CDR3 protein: CASSLGTPLHF. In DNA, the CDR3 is TGTGCCAGCAGTTTGGGGACACCCCTCCACTTT.

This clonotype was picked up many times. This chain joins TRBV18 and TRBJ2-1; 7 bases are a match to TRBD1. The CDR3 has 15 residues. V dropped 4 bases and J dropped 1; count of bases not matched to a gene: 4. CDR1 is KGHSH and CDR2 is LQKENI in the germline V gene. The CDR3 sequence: CASSQSGGSYNEQFF. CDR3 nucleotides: TGTGCCAGCTCACAATCAGGGGGATCCTACAATGAGCAGTTCTTC.

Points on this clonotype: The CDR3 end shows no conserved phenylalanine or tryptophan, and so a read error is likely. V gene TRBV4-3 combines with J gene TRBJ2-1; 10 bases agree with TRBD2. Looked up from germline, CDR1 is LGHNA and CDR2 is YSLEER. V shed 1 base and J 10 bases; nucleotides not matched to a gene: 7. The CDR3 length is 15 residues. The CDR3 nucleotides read TGCGCCAGCAGCCAAGGTTCTAGCGGGAGTCGCGAGCAGTTCATC. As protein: CASSQGSSGSREQFI.

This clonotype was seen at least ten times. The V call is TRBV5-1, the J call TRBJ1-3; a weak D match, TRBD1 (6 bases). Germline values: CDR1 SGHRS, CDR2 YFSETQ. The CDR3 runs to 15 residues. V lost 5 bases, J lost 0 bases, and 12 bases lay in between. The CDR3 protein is CASSRDRSSGNTIYF. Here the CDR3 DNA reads TGCGCCAGCAGTCGCGACAGGAGCTCTGGAAACACCATATATTTT. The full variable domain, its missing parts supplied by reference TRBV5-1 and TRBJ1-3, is KAGVTQTPRYLIKTRGQQVTLSCSPISGHRSVSWYQQTPGQGLQFLFEYFSETQRNKGNFPGRFSGRQFSNSRSEMNVSTLELGDSALYLCASSRDRSSGNTIYFGEGSWLTVV.

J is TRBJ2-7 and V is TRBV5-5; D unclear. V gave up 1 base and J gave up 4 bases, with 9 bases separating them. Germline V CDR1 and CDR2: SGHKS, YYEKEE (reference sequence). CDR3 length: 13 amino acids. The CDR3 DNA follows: TGTGCCAGCAGCTTGATCTGGCGTTACGAGCAGTACTTC. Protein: CASSLIWRYEQYF.

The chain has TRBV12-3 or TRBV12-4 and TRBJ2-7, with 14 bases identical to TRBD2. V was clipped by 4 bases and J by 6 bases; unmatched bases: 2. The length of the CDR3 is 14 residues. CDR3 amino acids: CASSWGTSGSEQYF. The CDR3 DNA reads TGTGCCAGCAGTTGGGGGACTAGCGGGAGCGAGCAGTACTTC.

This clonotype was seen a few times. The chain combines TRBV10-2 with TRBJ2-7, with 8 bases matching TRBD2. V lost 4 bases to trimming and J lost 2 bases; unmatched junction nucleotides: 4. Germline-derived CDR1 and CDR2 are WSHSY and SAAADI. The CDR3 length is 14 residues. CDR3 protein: CASSGSGEAYEQYF. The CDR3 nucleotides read TGCGCCAGCAGTGGTAGCGGGGAGGCCTACGAGCAGTACTTC.

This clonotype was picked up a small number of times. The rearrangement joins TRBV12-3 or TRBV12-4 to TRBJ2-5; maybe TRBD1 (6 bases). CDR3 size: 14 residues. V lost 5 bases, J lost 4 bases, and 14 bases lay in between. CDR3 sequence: CASSSKGEGETQYF. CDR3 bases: TGTGCCAGCAGTAGCAAGGGGGAAGGAGAGACCCAGTACTTC.